A selection of T cell receptor beta chains follows, all from one sample in a study of T-cell memory formation after mild COVID-19. MiXCR, run by TCRdb on the 5' RACE reads, gives a single entry per CDR3 protein. The table has 300,000 to 350,000 distinct CDR3 sequences, roughly 13% seen once. The sequencing sample was made of PBMCs or a T cell subset sorted from them (not recorded which). Receptors originate from a man between 18 and 35 years old who had mild COVID-19 (a few samples of this study predate the infection). Cell type and time point are not known. The CDR3 runs from the conserved cysteine through the conserved F or W. The D gene is left open where the match is weak. Clone size, where shown, is once, few, many, or a class for clones that have expanded.

j_gene: TRBJ2-1; v_gene: TRBV20-1; abundance: few; d_gene: TRBD2; CDR3nt: TGCAGTGCTACCCTACTGAGCGGGGGAGCGAGTGAGCAGTTCTTC; CDR3aa: CSATLLSGGASEQFF
j_gene: TRBJ2-7; v_gene: TRBV12-3/TRBV12-4; abundance: few; d_gene: NA; CDR3nt: TGTGCCAGCAGGGCCCGGGACGCGGCCACCCACGAGCAGTACTTC; CDR3aa: CASRARDAATHEQYF
j_gene: TRBJ2-5; v_gene: TRBV10-3; abundance: few; d_gene: NA; CDR3nt: TGTGCCATCAGTGAGTCGAATTCCCAAGAGACCCAGTACTTC; CDR3aa: CAISESNSQETQYF
j_gene: TRBJ1-2; v_gene: TRBV18; abundance: NA; d_gene: TRBD1; CDR3nt: TGTGCCAGCTCACCCGGGACAGAAAAAGGTGGCTACACCTTC; CDR3aa: CASSPGTEKGGYTF
j_gene: TRBJ1-1; v_gene: TRBV6-2/TRBV6-3; abundance: NA; d_gene: NA; CDR3nt: TGTGCCAGCAGTTACTGGACCGCGTCTCGGGCTTTCTTT; CDR3aa: CASSYWTASRAFF
j_gene: TRBJ2-3; v_gene: TRBV7-3; abundance: few; d_gene: TRBD2; CDR3nt: TGTGCCAGCAGCTTGGATCCGGGGGGGATCACAGATACGCAGTATTTT; CDR3aa: CASSLDPGGITDTQYF
j_gene: TRBJ2-3; v_gene: TRBV4-2; abundance: many; d_gene: NA; CDR3nt: TGTGCCAGCAGCCGAACGGGGGAGGGACAGCGCACAGATACGCAGTATTTT; CDR3aa: CASSRTGEGQRTDTQYF
j_gene: TRBJ2-7; v_gene: TRBV11-2; abundance: few; d_gene: NA; CDR3nt: TGTGCCAGCAGCCCTAACGGGCGTATCAACGAGCAGTACTTC; CDR3aa: CASSPNGRINEQYF
j_gene: TRBJ2-3; v_gene: TRBV28; abundance: NA; d_gene: NA; CDR3nt: TGTGCCAGCAATTCAGACGGGGGCAATGTCATTTCGAGGGATACGCAGTATTTT; CDR3aa: CASNSDGGNVISRDTQYF
j_gene: TRBJ2-4; v_gene: TRBV7-4; abundance: few; d_gene: TRBD1; CDR3nt: TGTGCCAGCAGCAATACAGGGGTCGCCAAAAACATTCAGTACTTC; CDR3aa: CASSNTGVAKNIQYF
j_gene: TRBJ2-1; v_gene: TRBV9; abundance: NA; d_gene: TRBD2; CDR3nt: TGTGCCAGCAGCGGTCAGCGGGGGGACTCCTACAATGAGCAGTTCTTC; CDR3aa: CASSGQRGDSYNEQFF